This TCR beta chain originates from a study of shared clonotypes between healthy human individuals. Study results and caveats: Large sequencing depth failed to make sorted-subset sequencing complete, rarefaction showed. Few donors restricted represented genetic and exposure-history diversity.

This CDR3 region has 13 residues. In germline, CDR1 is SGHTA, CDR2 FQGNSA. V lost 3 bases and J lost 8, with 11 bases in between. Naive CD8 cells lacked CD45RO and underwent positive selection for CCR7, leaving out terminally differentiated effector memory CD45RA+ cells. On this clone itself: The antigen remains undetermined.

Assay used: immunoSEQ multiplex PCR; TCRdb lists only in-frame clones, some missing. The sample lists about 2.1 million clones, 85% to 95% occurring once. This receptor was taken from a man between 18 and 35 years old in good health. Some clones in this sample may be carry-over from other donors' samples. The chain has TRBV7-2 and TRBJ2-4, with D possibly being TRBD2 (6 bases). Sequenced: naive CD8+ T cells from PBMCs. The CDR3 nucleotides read TGTGCCAGCAGCTTCCCCGGGAGCCACATTCAGTACTTC. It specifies CASSFPGSHIQYF. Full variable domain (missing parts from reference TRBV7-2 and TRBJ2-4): GAGVSQSPSNKVTEKGKDVELRCDPISGHTALYWYRQSLGQGLEFLIYFQGNSAPDKSGLPSDRFSAERTGGSVSTLTIQRTQQEDSAVYLCASSFPGSHIQYFGAGTRLSVL.